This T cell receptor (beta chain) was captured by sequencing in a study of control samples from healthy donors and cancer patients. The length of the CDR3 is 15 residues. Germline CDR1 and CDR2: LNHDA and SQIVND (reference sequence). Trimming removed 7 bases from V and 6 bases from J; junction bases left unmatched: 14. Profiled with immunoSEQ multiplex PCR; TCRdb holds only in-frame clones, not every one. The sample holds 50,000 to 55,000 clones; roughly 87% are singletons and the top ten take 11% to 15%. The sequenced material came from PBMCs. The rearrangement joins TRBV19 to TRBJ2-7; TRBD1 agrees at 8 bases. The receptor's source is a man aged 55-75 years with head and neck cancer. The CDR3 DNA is TGTGCCAGTACCCCCGGTCAGACAGGGGTTGGCGAGCAGTACTTC. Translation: CASTPGQTGVGEQYF. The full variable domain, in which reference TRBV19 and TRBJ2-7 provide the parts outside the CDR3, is DGGITQSPKYLFRKEGQNVTLSCEQNLNHDAMYWYRQDPGQGLRLIYYSQIVNDFQKGDIAEGYSVSREKKESFPLTVTSAQKNPTAFYLCASTPGQTGVGEQYFGPGTRLTVT.